This T cell receptor beta chain emerged from a study of blood T cell repertoires in COVID-19. Overall study context: Samples came from the United States, Italy and Spain, spanning acute and convalescent COVID-19. T cells, B-cell-depleted T cells, or PBMCs provided the cDNA or gDNA that served as material.

This clone was detected only a few times. This CDR3 region has 15 residues. Looked up from germline, CDR1 is MNHEY and CDR2 is SMNVEV (reference sequence). After removal of 8 bases from V and 2 bases from J, the junction contained 7 bases not matched to a gene. Sequencing used immunoSEQ multiplex PCR; TCRdb keeps in-frame clones, though not all of them. The sample lists 150,000 or so clones, roughly four fifths seen once, with roughly 3% in the top ten. The sequenced sample consisted of peripheral blood. V and J are TRBV27 and TRBJ2-3; 10 nucleotides agree with TRBD1. The receptor comes from a woman aged 80 or older with acute or convalescent COVID-19. CDR3 bases: TGTGCCAGCTGGCGGGGACAGGGGCTCACAGATACGCAGTATTTT. It codes for CASWRGQGLTDTQYF.